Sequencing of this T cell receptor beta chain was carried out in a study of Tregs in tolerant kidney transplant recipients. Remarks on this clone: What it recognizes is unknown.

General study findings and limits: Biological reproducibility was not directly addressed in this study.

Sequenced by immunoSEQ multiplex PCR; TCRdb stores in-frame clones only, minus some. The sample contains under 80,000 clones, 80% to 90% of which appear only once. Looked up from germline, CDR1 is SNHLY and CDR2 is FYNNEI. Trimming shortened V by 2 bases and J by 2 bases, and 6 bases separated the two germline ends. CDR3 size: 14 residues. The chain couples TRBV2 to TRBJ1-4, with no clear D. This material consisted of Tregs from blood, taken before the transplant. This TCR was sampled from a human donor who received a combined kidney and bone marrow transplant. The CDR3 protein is CASSERHTNEKLFF. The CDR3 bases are TGTGCCAGCAGTGAAAGACACACTAATGAAAAACTGTTTTTT.